This T cell receptor (beta chain) emerged from a study of OX40 agonist ivuxolimab in advanced cancers. Germline lookup yields CDR1 SSHAT and CDR2 FNYEAQ (reference sequence). This CDR3 has 15 amino acids. The table came from immunoSEQ multiplex PCR; TCRdb's copy has only in-frame clones and leaves some out. Among 50,000 to 55,000 clones listed, around 87% were seen once. For this clone: An end of the junction does not agree with germline; a read error may underlie this.

This receptor was taken from an adult with an advanced solid tumor such as melanoma, head and neck, liver or kidney cancer. The chain links TRBV7-7 to TRBJ2-5; no definite D call. The input for sequencing was CD4+ or CD8+ T cells sorted from blood, taken in a trial of the OX40 agonist ivuxolimab. The CDR3 reads CASSQTGAEQETQYF. For the CDR3, the DNA is TGTGCTAGCAGCCAGACGGGCGCCGAACAAGAGACCCAGTACTTC.